The source of this TCR beta chain is a study of T cell responses to AZD1222 COVID-19 vaccine. Method: immunoSEQ multiplex PCR; TCRdb's copy keeps in-frame clones and lacks some. Of 200,000 or so clones listed, approximately 93% are singletons. The CDR3 contains 10 residues. CDR1 SEHNR and CDR2 FQNEAQ come from the germline V gene (reference sequence). V lost 8 bases to trimming and J lost 7 bases, with 7 bases between them. Sequencing used peripheral blood, obtained 28 days after the second AZD1222 dose. The sequence was collected from an adult who received the AZD1222 COVID-19 vaccine. V usage is TRBV7-9 and J usage is TRBJ2-3; TRBD2 might be the D (6 bases). The CDR3 sequence: CASAGNTQYF. The CDR3 DNA is TGTGCCAGCGCGGGGAATACGCAGTATTTT.